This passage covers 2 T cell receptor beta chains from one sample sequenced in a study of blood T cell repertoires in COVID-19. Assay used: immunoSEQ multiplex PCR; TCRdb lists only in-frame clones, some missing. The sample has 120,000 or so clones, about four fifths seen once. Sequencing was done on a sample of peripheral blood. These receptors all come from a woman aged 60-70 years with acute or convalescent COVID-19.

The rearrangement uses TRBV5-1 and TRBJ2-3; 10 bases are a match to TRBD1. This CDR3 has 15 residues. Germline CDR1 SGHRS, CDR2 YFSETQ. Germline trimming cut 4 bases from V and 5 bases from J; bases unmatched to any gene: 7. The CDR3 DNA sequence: TGCGCCAGCAGCACCCGACAGGGGGCCGGAGATACGCAGTATTTT. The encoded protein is CASSTRQGAGDTQYF.

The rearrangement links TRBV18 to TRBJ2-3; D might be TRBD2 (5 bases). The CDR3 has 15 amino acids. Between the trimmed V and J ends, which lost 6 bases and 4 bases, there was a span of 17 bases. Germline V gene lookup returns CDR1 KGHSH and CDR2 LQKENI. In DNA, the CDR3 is TGTGCCAGCTCCCCGGGGTTTGAGGCGGCAGATACGCAGTATTTT. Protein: CASSPGFEAADTQYF.